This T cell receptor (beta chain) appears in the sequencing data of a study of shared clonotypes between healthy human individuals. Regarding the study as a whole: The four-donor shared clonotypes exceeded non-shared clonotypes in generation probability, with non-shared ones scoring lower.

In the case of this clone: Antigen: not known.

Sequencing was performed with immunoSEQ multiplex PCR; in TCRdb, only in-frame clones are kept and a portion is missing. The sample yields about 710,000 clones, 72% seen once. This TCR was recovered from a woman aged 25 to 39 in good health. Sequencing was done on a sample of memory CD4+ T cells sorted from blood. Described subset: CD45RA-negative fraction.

The CDR3 spells CASSKGLARDGTGELFF. In nucleotides, the CDR3 is TGTGCCAGCAGCAAGGGACTAGCGAGAGACGGGACCGGGGAGCTGTTTTTT. The gene calls are TRBV5-4 and TRBJ2-2, with TRBD2 identical over 10 bases. The V segment lost 4 bases and the J segment 5 bases; nucleotides outside the gene matches: 11. The CDR3 totals 17 residues. Germline V gene sequence: CDR1 SGHNT, CDR2 YYREEE (reference sequence).